A selection of T cell receptor beta chains follows, all from one sample in a study of OX40 agonist ivuxolimab in advanced cancers. Produced via immunoSEQ multiplex PCR; TCRdb's table is partial and in-frame only. The data contain over 20,000 clones, around 79% of them seen just once; the ten biggest clones take up around 18%. Sequenced material: CD4+ or CD8+ T cells sorted from blood, taken in a trial of the OX40 agonist ivuxolimab. The receptor source for this set is an adult with an advanced solid tumor such as melanoma, head and neck, liver or kidney cancer. The CDR3 runs from the conserved cysteine through the conserved F or W. D genes are given only for firm matches. Some rows mark clone size as missing; the rest say once, few, many or name a class of expanded clone.

>NA|TRBV19|TRBJ2-5|NA
TGTGCCAGTAGTATTAGGGCGGCTCATTTGACCCAGTACTTC
CASSIRAAHLTQYF
>NA|TRBV6-5|TRBJ2-1|NA
TGTGCCAGCAGTTACTCGAGGGCCCGGTCCCCGGAGCAGTTCTTC
CASSYSRARSPEQFF
>NA|TRBV25-1|TRBJ2-5|NA
TGTGCCAGCAGTGATTCGTGGGAGACCCAGTACTTC
CASSDSWETQYF
>few|TRBV5-6|TRBJ1-5|TRBD1
TGTGCCAGCAGCGCAGGGACAGGGAGTCTGCAGCCCCAGCATTTT
CASSAGTGSLQPQHF
>NA|TRBV5-1|TRBJ2-2|NA
TGCGCCAGCAGCTTGGTAGTGTCGGGGAGCGTTTTCGGGGAGCTGTTTTTT
CASSLVVSGSVFGELFF
>NA|TRBV9|TRBJ2-2|NA
TGTGCCAGCAGCCAAGATCACACCGGGGAGCTGTTTTTT
CASSQDHTGELFF
>few|TRBV7-9|TRBJ2-5|NA
TGTGCCAGCAGCTTGGAGACCCAGTACTTC
CASSLETQYF
>NA|TRBV19|TRBJ1-1|TRBD1
TGTGCCAGTAGTGGGACAGGGGGCGATGTGTGGACTGAAGCTTTCTTT
CASSGTGGDVWTEAFF
>NA|TRBV6-5|TRBJ1-2|NA
TGTGCCAGCAGTTACGACAGTAACTATGGCTACACCTTC
CASSYDSNYGYTF
>NA|TRBV7-2|TRBJ1-4|NA
TGTGCCAGCAGCTTATATCACAGAGGGGCTGAAAAACTGTTTTTT
CASSLYHRGAEKLFF
>NA|TRBV6-6|TRBJ2-2|NA
TGTGCCAGCAGCTATGGGGGCGGGAGTGGTACCGGGGAGCTGTTTTTT
CASSYGGGSGTGELFF
>NA|TRBV4-2|TRBJ1-4|NA
TGTGCCAGCAGCCAAGAACCGGGGCGGGAGGATGAAAAACTGTTTTTT
CASSQEPGREDEKLFF
>NA|TRBV6-5|TRBJ1-2|NA
TGTGCCAGCGGACAGAATTCTAACTATGGCTACACCTTC
CASGQNSNYGYTF
>once|TRBV10-3|TRBJ1-4|NA
TGTGCCACTCAGGACGGCCTCGCATACGAAAAACTGTTTTTT
CATQDGLAYEKLFF
>NA|TRBV29-1|TRBJ2-1|NA
TGCAGCGTTGGGCAGCCTAGCTCCTACAATGAGCAGTTCTTC
CSVGQPSSYNEQFF
>NA|TRBV5-1|TRBJ1-1|NA
TGCGCCAGCAGCGATGCGATGGACAGAAACACTGAAGCTTTCTTT
CASSDAMDRNTEAFF
>few|TRBV5-1|TRBJ2-1|NA
TGCGCCAGCAGCTTGAGCGGGCGGGCGTTCGATGAGCAGTTCTTC
CASSLSGRAFDEQFF
>NA|TRBV7-2|TRBJ2-5|TRBD1
TGTGCCAGCAGCGTAGACAGGGTCCAAGAGACCCAGTACTTC
CASSVDRVQETQYF
>NA|TRBV15|TRBJ1-4|NA
TGTGCCACCAGCTTGACAGGAGCTAATGAAAAACTGTTTTTT
CATSLTGANEKLFF
>NA|TRBV4-2|TRBJ2-6|NA
TGTGCCAGCAGCCCTAACTCTCGGAGCTCTGGGGCCAACGTCCTGACTTTC
CASSPNSRSSGANVLTF
>NA|TRBV9|TRBJ2-3|NA
TGTGCCAGCAGCTTGCTTGATACGCAGTATTTT
CASSLLDTQYF
>NA|TRBV25-1|TRBJ2-7|NA
TGTGCCAGCAGTGTTGTCTACGAGCAGTACTTC
CASSVVYEQYF
>NA|TRBV4-2|TRBJ2-5|TRBD1
TGTGCCAGCAGCCAGGAACAGGGGATGGTTAGGGAGCAGTACTTC
CASSQEQGMVREQYF
>NA|TRBV5-1|TRBJ2-2|TRBD2
TGCGCCAGCAGACGCGGGACTAGCGGGGGGACCAACACCGGGGAGCTGTTTTTT
CASRRGTSGGTNTGELFF
>NA|TRBV19|TRBJ1-2|TRBD1
TGTGCCAGTAGTAGGGACAGTATACAGGGCTACACCTTC
CASSRDSIQGYTF
>NA|TRBV28|TRBJ2-3|TRBD2
TGTGCCACCTGGACTAGCGGGAGAAGGGATACGCAGTATTTT
CATWTSGRRDTQYF
>NA|TRBV19|TRBJ1-1|TRBD1
TGTGCCAGTAGCTCCGGAGGGACAGCGAACACTGAAGCTTTCTTT
CASSSGGTANTEAFF
>NA|TRBV30|TRBJ1-3|NA
TGTGCCTGGAGTCGTGACTCAGGATCTGGAAACACCATATATTTT
CAWSRDSGSGNTIYF
>NA|TRBV7-9|TRBJ1-2|NA
TGTGCCAGCAGCTTTGTTGTTGATGGCTACACCTTC
CASSFVVDGYTF
>NA|TRBV6-6|TRBJ1-1|TRBD1
TGTGCCAGCAGCTCCCCAGGGGGTACTGAAGCTTTCTTT
CASSSPGGTEAFF
>NA|TRBV4-1|TRBJ2-1|NA
TGCGCCAGCAGCCAAGATCAGTTTGAGCAGTTCTTC
CASSQDQFEQFF
>NA|TRBV10-3|TRBJ2-3|NA
TGTGCCATCAGTGCCGGCACAGATACGCAGTATTTT
CAISAGTDTQYF
>NA|TRBV19|TRBJ2-7|TRBD1
TGTGCCAGTAGTATGGGACAGGGTGGCGGCTACGAGCAGTACTTC
CASSMGQGGGYEQYF
>NA|TRBV6-5|TRBJ2-2|NA
TGTGCCAGCACCACGGGGCAGGGCAACACCGGGGAGCTGTTTTTT
CASTTGQGNTGELFF
>once|TRBV7-2|TRBJ1-4|TRBD1
TGTGCCAGCAGCCCCAGGGTCCTGACAGGGGCGGGTGAAAAACTGTTTTTT
CASSPRVLTGAGEKLFF
>NA|TRBV19|TRBJ1-2|TRBD1
TGTGCCACCGAGGACAGGGGAAAACTCGGCTACACCTTC
CATEDRGKLGYTF
>once|TRBV27|TRBJ2-1|TRBD2
TGTGCCAGCAGCACTTCCCCGACTAGCGGGGCTAGGGTCTTC
CASSTSPTSGARVF
>NA|TRBV19|TRBJ2-7|TRBD2
TGTGCCAGTAGGCTAGCGGGAGGATCCGCCTACGAGCAGTACTTC
CASRLAGGSAYEQYF
>NA|TRBV14|TRBJ2-4|TRBD2
TGTGCCAGCAGCCCTACTAGCGGGGGAGCCAAAAACATTCAGTACTTC
CASSPTSGGAKNIQYF
>NA|TRBV28|TRBJ2-3|TRBD2
TGTGCCAGCAGTTCCCCCCGGGGGGGCACAGATACGCAGTATTTT
CASSSPRGGTDTQYF
>NA|TRBV2|TRBJ1-2|NA
TGTGCCAGCAACAGTGCTAACTATGGCTACACCTTC
CASNSANYGYTF
>NA|TRBV28|TRBJ1-4|NA
TGTGCCAGCAGTTTTACTGGGTCCCATGAAAAACTGTTTTTT
CASSFTGSHEKLFF
>NA|TRBV5-3|TRBJ2-7|TRBD1
TGTGCCAGCAGCTTATCCGGGACAGGGTCTAGCGAGCAGTACTTC
CASSLSGTGSSEQYF
>once|TRBV7-2|TRBJ2-7|NA
TGTGCCAGCACCTCAGTCACTTCCCCCTACGAGCAGTACTTC
CASTSVTSPYEQYF
>few|TRBV7-2|TRBJ2-1|TRBD2
TGTGCCAGCAGCTGGACTAGCGGCAAGGAAAATGAGCAGTTCTTC
CASSWTSGKENEQFF
>NA|TRBV2|TRBJ2-7|TRBD1
TGTGCCAGCTCGACAGGGGGCGGTTACTACGAGCAGTACTTC
CASSTGGGYYEQYF
>NA|TRBV7-3|TRBJ2-5|NA
TGTGCCAGCAGCCTTAAAGTTACCGAGACCCAGTACTTC
CASSLKVTETQYF
>NA|TRBV4-1|TRBJ1-3|NA
TGCGCCAGCAGCCCATGGACTGCTGGAAACACCATATATTTT
CASSPWTAGNTIYF
>NA|TRBV7-2|TRBJ2-1|NA
TGTGCCAGCAGGAAAGACAGGAGCTCCTACAATGAGCAGTTCTTC
CASRKDRSSYNEQFF
>few|TRBV19|TRBJ1-2|NA
TGTGCCAGTAGTGGCGAGACAGTGGGGAACTATGGCTACACCTTC
CASSGETVGNYGYTF
>NA|TRBV4-1|TRBJ1-1|NA
TGCGCCAGCAGCCAAGATCTTGCAGGGCACACTGAAGCTTTCTTT
CASSQDLAGHTEAFF
>NA|TRBV5-4|TRBJ1-2|NA
TGTGCCAGCAGCTTGGAAGGGGAATGGAGCGGCTACACCTTC
CASSLEGEWSGYTF
>few|TRBV30|TRBJ1-3|NA
TGTGCCTGGAGTGTACAAGGCCAGAGCTCTGGAAACACCATATATTTT
CAWSVQGQSSGNTIYF
>NA|TRBV7-2|TRBJ1-1|NA
TGTGCCAGCAGCTTAGCGCGTTGGGGGGCCCGAACTGAAGCTTTCTTT
CASSLARWGARTEAFF
>NA|TRBV10-1|TRBJ1-3|NA
TGCGCCAGCAGTGAGGCAGGGGCTGGAAACACCATATATTTT
CASSEAGAGNTIYF
>once|TRBV7-9|TRBJ2-3|NA
TGTGCCAGCAGCTTATCCCAGACCGATACGCAGTATTTT
CASSLSQTDTQYF
>NA|TRBV30|TRBJ2-5|TRBD2
TGTGCCTGGCACTATAGCGGGGGGGCCCAGTACTTC
CAWHYSGGAQYF
>NA|TRBV7-2|TRBJ2-5|NA
TGTGCCAGCAGCTTAACGGGAGTAGGAGTGGAGACCCAGTACTTC
CASSLTGVGVETQYF